The present TCR beta chain was sequenced within a study of shared clonotypes between healthy human individuals. As for this clone: The sample holds other DNA sequences that translate to the same CDR3.

The germline V and J ends were trimmed by 4 bases and 4 bases, with 5 bases remaining between them. From germline, CDR1 is SNHLY and CDR2 FYNNEI. This CDR3 region has 12 residues. TCRdb's copy holds only in-frame clones and misses some; the assay was immunoSEQ multiplex PCR. The sample lists fewer than 3 million clones, about nine tenths occurring once. The TCR comes from a man aged 18 to 30 in good health. Some clones in this sample may be carry-over from other donors' samples. The specimen was naive CD4+ T cells from PBMCs. The subset: CD45RA+ positively selected. This chain links TRBV2 with TRBJ1-3; D is undetermined. CDR3 bases: TGTGCCAGCAGTGTCGGGGGAAACACCATATATTTT. It translates to CASSVGGNTIYF.